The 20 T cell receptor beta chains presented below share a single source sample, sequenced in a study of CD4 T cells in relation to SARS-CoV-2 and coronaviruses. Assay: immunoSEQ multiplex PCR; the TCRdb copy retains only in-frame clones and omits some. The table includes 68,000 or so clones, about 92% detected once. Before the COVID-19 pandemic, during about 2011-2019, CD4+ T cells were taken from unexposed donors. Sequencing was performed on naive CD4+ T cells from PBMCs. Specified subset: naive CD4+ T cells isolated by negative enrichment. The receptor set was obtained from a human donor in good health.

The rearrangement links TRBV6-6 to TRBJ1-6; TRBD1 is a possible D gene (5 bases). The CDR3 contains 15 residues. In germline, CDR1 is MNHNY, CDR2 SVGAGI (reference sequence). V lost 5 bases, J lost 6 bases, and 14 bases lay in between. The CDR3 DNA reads TGTGCCAGCAGTCGAGCCCGGGACGTTAATTCACCCCTCCACTTT. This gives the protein CASSRARDVNSPLHF.

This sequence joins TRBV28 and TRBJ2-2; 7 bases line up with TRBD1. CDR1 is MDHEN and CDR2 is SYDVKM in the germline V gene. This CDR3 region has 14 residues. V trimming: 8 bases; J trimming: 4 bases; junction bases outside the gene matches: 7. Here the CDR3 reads CASLDRETTGELFF. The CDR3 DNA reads TGTGCCAGCCTTGACAGGGAAACCACCGGGGAGCTGTTTTTT.

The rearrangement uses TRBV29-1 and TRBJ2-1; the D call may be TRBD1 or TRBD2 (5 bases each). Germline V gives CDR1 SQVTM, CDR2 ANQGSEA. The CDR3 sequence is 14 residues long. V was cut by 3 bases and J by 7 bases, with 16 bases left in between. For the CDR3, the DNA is TGCAGCGTTGATACCAGGGAGTCAGTGAATGAGCAGTTCTTC. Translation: CSVDTRESVNEQFF.

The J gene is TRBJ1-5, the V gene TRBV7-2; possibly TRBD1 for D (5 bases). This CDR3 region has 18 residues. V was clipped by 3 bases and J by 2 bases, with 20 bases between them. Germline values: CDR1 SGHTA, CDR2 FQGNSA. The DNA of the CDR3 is TGTGCCAGCAGCTTCCCCCGGGACTCACACCTTGGCAATCAGCCCCAGCATTTT. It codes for CASSFPRDSHLGNQPQHF.

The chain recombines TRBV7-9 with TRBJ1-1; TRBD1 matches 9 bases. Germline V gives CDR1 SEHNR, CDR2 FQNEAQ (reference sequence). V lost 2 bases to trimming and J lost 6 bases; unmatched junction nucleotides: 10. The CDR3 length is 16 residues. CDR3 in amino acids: CASSLSPGQGSPEAFF. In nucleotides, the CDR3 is TGTGCCAGCAGCTTATCTCCAGGACAGGGGTCCCCTGAAGCTTTCTTT. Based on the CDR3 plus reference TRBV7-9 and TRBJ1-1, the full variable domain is DTGVSQNPRHKITKRGQNVTFRCDPISEHNRLYWYRQTLGQGPEFLTYFQNEAQLEKSRLLSDRFSAERPKGSFSTLEIQRTEQGDSAMYLCASSLSPGQGSPEAFFGQGTRLTVV.

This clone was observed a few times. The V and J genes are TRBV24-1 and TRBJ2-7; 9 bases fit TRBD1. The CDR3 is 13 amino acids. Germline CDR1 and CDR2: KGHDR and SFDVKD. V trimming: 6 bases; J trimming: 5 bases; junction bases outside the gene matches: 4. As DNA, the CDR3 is TGTGCCACCAGTCGGACAGGGGTTAACGAGCAGTACTTC. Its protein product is CATSRTGVNEQYF.

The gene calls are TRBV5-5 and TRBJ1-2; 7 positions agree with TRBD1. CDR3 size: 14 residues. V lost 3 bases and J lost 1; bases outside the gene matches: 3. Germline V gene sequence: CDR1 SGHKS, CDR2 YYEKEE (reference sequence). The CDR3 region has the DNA TGTGCCAGCAGCTCATCAGGGGGTAACTATGGCTACACCTTC. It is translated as CASSSSGGNYGYTF. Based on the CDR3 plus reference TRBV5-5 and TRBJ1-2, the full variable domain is DAGVTQSPTHLIKTRGQQVTLRCSPISGHKSVSWYQQVLGQGPQFIFQYYEKEERGRGNFPDRFSARQFPNYSSELNVNALLLGDSALYLCASSSSGGNYGYTFGSGTRLTVV.

DNA for the CDR3: TGTGCCAGCAGCTTGGCCGTACTTAGCACAGATACGCAGTATTTT. Translated: CASSLAVLSTDTQYF. This chain uses TRBV5-4 with TRBJ2-3; the D is unclear. Trimming pared 0 bases from V and 0 bases from J, leaving 8 bases between. In germline, CDR1 is SGHNT, CDR2 YYREEE (reference sequence). The CDR3 covers 15 residues.

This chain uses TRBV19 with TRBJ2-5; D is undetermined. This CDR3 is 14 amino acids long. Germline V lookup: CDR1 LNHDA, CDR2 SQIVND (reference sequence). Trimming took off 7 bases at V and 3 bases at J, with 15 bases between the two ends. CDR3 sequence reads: CASKNQAAEETQYF. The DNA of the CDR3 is TGTGCCAGTAAAAATCAGGCTGCCGAAGAGACCCAGTACTTC.

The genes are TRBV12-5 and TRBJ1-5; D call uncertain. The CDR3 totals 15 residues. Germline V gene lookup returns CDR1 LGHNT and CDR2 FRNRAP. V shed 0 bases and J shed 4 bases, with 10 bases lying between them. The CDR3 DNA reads TGTGCTAGTGGTTTGGTAGCGGGCGATAATCAGCCCCAGCATTTT. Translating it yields CASGLVAGDNQPQHF.

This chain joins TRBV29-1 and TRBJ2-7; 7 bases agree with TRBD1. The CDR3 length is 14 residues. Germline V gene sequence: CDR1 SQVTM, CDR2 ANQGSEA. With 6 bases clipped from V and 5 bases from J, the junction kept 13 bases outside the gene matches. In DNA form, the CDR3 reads TGCAGCGTGTTGGTAGGGGGCGTTGTCCACGAGCAGTACTTC. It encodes CSVLVGGVVHEQYF.

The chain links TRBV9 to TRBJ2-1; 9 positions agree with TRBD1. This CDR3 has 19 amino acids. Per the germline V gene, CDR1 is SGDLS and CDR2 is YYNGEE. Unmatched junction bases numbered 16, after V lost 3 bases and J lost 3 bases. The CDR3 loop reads CASSARSRPLGQGYNEQFF. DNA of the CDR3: TGTGCCAGCAGCGCCCGTAGCCGCCCCCTGGGACAGGGCTACAATGAGCAGTTCTTC.

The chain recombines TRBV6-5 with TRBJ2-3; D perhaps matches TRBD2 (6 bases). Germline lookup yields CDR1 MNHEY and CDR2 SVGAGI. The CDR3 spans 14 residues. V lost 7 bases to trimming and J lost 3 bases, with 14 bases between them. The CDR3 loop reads CASNLEGRTDTQYF. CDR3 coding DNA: TGTGCCAGCAACTTGGAGGGACGTACAGATACGCAGTATTTT.

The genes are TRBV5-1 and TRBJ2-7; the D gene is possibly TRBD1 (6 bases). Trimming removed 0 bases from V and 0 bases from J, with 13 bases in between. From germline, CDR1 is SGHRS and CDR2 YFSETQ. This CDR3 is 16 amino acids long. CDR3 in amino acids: CASSLDRQAISYEQYF. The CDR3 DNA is TGCGCCAGCAGCTTGGATCGACAGGCCATCTCCTACGAGCAGTACTTC.

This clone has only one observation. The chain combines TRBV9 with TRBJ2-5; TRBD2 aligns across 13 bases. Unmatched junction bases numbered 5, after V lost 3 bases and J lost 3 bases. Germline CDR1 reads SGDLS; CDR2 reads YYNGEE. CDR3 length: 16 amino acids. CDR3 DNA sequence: TGTGCCAGCAGCGCTCCCGGACTAGCGGGGGAAGAGACCCAGTACTTC. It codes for CASSAPGLAGEETQYF. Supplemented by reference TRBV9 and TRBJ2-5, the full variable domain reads DSGVTQTPKHLITATGQRVTLRCSPRSGDLSVYWYQQSLDQGLQFLIQYYNGEERAKGNILERFSAQQFPDLHSELNLSSLELGDSALYFCASSAPGLAGEETQYFGPGTRLLVL.

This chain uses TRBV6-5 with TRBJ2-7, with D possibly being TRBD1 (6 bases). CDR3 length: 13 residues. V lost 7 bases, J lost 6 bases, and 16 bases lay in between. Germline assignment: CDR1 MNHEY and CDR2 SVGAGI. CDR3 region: CASKGRGKAEQYF. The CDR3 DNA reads TGTGCCAGCAAGGGCAGGGGTAAGGCCGAGCAGTACTTC.

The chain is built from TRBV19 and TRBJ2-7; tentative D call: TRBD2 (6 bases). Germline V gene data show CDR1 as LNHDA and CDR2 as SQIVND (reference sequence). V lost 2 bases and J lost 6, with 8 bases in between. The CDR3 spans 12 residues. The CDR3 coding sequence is TGTGCCAGTAGTATATCCGGGGGCGAGCAGTACTTC. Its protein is CASSISGGEQYF.

CDR3 sequence reads: CASSFSASGRPSTDTQYF. In nucleotides, the CDR3 is TGTGCCAGCAGCTTTTCGGCTAGCGGGAGACCAAGCACAGATACGCAGTATTTT. The gene calls are TRBV11-2 and TRBJ2-3; TRBD2 matches 10 bases. This CDR3 has 18 residues. The ends lost 3 bases at V and 0 bases at J; junction bases unmatched: 9. CDR1 and CDR2 from the germline V gene are SGHAT and FQNNGV.

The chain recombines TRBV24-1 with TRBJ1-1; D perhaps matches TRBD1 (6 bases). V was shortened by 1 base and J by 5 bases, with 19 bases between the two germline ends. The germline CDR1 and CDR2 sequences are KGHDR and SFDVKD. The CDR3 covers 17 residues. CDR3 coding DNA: TGTGCCACCAGTGATTTTGCGGACAGTGATTCGGGTACTGAAGCTTTCTTT. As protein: CATSDFADSDSGTEAFF.

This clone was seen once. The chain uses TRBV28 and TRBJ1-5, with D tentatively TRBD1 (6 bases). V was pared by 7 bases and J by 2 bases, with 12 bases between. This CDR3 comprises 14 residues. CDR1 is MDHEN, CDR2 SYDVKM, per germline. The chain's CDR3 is CASKEGGGNQPQHF. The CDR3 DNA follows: TGTGCCAGCAAAGAAGGGGGTGGCAATCAGCCCCAGCATTTT.